One and the same sample provided the 27 T cell receptor beta chains below, sequenced in a study of regulatory T cells in long-lasting Graves disease. Documented time point: newly diagnosed GD, antithyroid drugs for less than 3 months. Researchers made the TCR library from RNA that was extracted from PBMCs. Combining iRepertoire HTBI primers with Arm-PCR of CDR3 regions, the authors built TCR beta libraries. MiXCR was run by TCRdb on the multiplex PCR reads, yielding one entry per CDR3 protein. The data show about 440,000 distinct CDR3 sequences, 15% seen once. These same data were also listed under a study on T cells in Graves' hyperthyroidism and ophthalmopathy.

Sequenced here: peripheral blood mononuclear cells (PBMCs), sampled at new diagnosis, from a patient treated with antithyroid drugs. Receptors originate from a woman aged 30 to 39 with Graves disease.

This clonotype has a handful of counts. The chain employs TRBV10-3 and TRBJ1-4, with unresolved D. The CDR3 has 12 amino acids. The germline CDR1 and CDR2 sequences are ENHRY and SYGVKD. V lost 2 bases and J lost 11, with 9 bases in between. The CDR3 coding sequence is TGTGCCATCAGTGAGGGACTGGGGAAACTGTTTTTT. Protein: CAISEGLGKLFF.

This clonotype was seen a handful of times. This chain uses TRBV3-1 with TRBJ2-1; 13 bases agree with TRBD2. Germline loops: CDR1 LGHDT, CDR2 YNNKEL (reference sequence). With V trimmed by 6 bases and J by 10 bases, 6 bases remained unmatched. This CDR3 has 14 residues. The CDR3 DNA is TGTGCCAGCAGTCAACTAGCGGGAGGGAACGAGCAGTTCTTC. Translated: CASSQLAGGNEQFF.

The chain employs TRBV6-1 and TRBJ1-6; 9 bases are a match to TRBD1. With V trimmed by 6 bases and J by 8 bases, 11 bases remained unmatched. Germline values: CDR1 MNHNS, CDR2 SASEGT. The CDR3 length is 16 residues. The CDR3 spells CASRRTGVLRDSPLHF. The DNA of the CDR3 is TGTGCCAGCAGGCGGACAGGGGTCCTCAGGGATTCACCCCTCCACTTT.

This clonotype was counted many times. The rearrangement joins TRBV18 to TRBJ2-3, with D possibly being TRBD2 (5 bases). V lost 1 base to trimming and J lost 2 bases, with 16 bases between them. Per germline, CDR1 KGHSH and CDR2 LQKENI. The CDR3 has 17 amino acids. The CDR3 spells CASSPRELGSNTDTQYF. In DNA form, the CDR3 reads TGTGCCAGCTCACCACGGGAGCTGGGGTCTAACACAGATACGCAGTATTTT.

This clonotype was detected many times. The chain joins TRBV11-2 to TRBJ2-4; 15 bases agree with TRBD2. The CDR3 is made up of 21 amino acids. Looked up from germline, CDR1 is SGHAT and CDR2 is FQNNGV. V gave up 5 bases and J gave up 1 base; unmatched junction bases: 15. Here the CDR3 DNA reads TGTGCCAGCAGCCCAGGACTAGCGGGAGGGCCGCACTTGAAGGCCAAAAACATTCAGTACTTC. This encodes CASSPGLAGGPHLKAKNIQYF.

The chain uses TRBV24-1 and TRBJ2-5, with D possibly TRBD1 on 6 matching bases. The CDR3 loop spans 15 amino acids. From germline, CDR1 is KGHDR and CDR2 SFDVKD. V was cut by 4 bases and J by 1 base, with 12 bases left in between. The CDR3 region has the DNA TGTGCCACCAGTGACCATCGACAGGTCCAAGAGACCCAGTACTTC. Encoded protein: CATSDHRQVQETQYF.

This clonotype has a count of ten or more. The rearrangement uses TRBV2 and TRBJ1-2, with D possibly matching TRBD1 (6 bases). V was cut by 3 bases and J by 4 bases, with 15 bases left in between. The germline gives CDR1 SNHLY, CDR2 FYNNEI. The CDR3 is 15 amino acids. The CDR3 DNA follows: TGTGCCAGCAGTGATGGACAGATAATGGCCTATGGCTACACCTTC. Its translation: CASSDGQIMAYGYTF. Full variable domain (outside the CDR3, taken from reference TRBV2 and TRBJ1-2): EPEVTQTPSHQVTQMGQEVILRCVPISNHLYFYWYRQILGQKVEFLVSFYNNEISEKSEIFDDQFSVERPDGSNFTLKIRSTKLEDSAMYFCASSDGQIMAYGYTFGSGTRLTVV.

This clonotype has a handful of counts. The gene calls are TRBV6-2 or TRBV6-3 and TRBJ1-6, with a weak D call TRBD1 (5 bases). V lost 6 bases and J 6 bases, leaving 12 bases between the germline ends. Germline V gives CDR1 MNHEY, CDR2 SVGEGT. The CDR3 consists of 14 residues. This CDR3 reads CASSSPGFNSPLHF. CDR3 sequence (DNA): TGTGCCAGCAGCTCCCCAGGGTTTAATTCACCCCTCCACTTT.

V gene TRBV4-2 combines with J gene TRBJ2-1; 7 positions agree with TRBD1. Germline V gene sequence: CDR1 LGHNA, CDR2 YNFKEQ. The V segment lost 6 bases and the J segment 10 bases; nucleotides outside the gene matches: 15. The CDR3 sequence is 15 residues long. In nucleotides, the CDR3 is TGTGCCAGCAGTCCCTACAGGGGCTCCCTTACGGAGCAGTTCTTC. Protein product: CASSPYRGSLTEQFF.

This clonotype has a count of ten or more. The chain links TRBV5-1 to TRBJ2-3; 7 bases match TRBD2. Germline values: CDR1 SGHRS, CDR2 YFSETQ. The CDR3 has 15 residues. J lost 3 bases, V lost 6 bases, and 10 bases had no gene match. The CDR3 DNA reads TGCGCCAGCAAACCCCCCGGGGGGACGACAGATACGCAGTATTTT. As protein: CASKPPGGTTDTQYF.

This clonotype was counted many times. V gene TRBV6-9 combines with J gene TRBJ2-7; unclear D gene. Between the trimmed V and J ends, which lost 3 bases and 3 bases, there was a span of 12 bases. Germline V gene sequence: CDR1 MNHGY, CDR2 SVAAGI. The CDR3 runs 14 residues. The DNA for the CDR3 is TGTGCCAGCAGTTACGGTCGGATGGGCTACGAGCAGTACTTC. It specifies CASSYGRMGYEQYF.

This clonotype was counted ten times or more. V and J are TRBV20-1 and TRBJ2-7, with D possibly TRBD1 on 6 matching bases. CDR1 is DFQATT and CDR2 is SNEGSKA in the germline V gene (reference sequence). The CDR3 contains 14 residues. With 0 bases removed from V and 3 bases from J, the gap between germline ends came to 12 bases. The CDR3 here is CSARDRQAGYEQYF. The DNA of the CDR3 is TGCAGTGCTAGAGATCGACAGGCTGGCTACGAGCAGTACTTC.

The chain carries TRBV24-1 and TRBJ2-1; D possibly corresponds to TRBD1 (6 bases). The CDR3 runs to 11 residues. Germline V gene sequence: CDR1 KGHDR, CDR2 SFDVKD. The germline V and J ends were trimmed by 2 bases and 12 bases, with 7 bases remaining between them. The CDR3 loop reads CATSDWGLQFF. The CDR3 DNA reads as TGTGCCACCAGTGATTGGGGGCTGCAGTTCTTC.

This clonotype has a count of ten or more. J is TRBJ2-1 and V is TRBV7-3, with 13 bases aligning to TRBD2. The germline V gene has CDR1 SGHTA and CDR2 FQGTGA. There are 20 residues in the CDR3. Losses at the gene ends were 4 bases for V and 0 bases for J; bases not matched to a gene: 12. The CDR3 is CASSSGSGTSGKSSYNEQFF. CDR3 DNA sequence: TGTGCCAGCAGCTCCGGAAGCGGGACTAGCGGGAAGAGCTCCTACAATGAGCAGTTCTTC.

The sample holds many counts of this clonotype. This sequence joins TRBV10-3 and TRBJ2-7; 8 bases map to TRBD2. With V trimmed by 7 bases and J by 5 bases, 10 bases remained unmatched. The V gene's germline CDR1 is ENHRY and CDR2 SYGVKD. The CDR3 loop spans 14 amino acids. The CDR3 loop is CAITGGIAGHEQYF. The CDR3 DNA is TGTGCCATCACGGGGGGCATAGCGGGACACGAGCAGTACTTC.

Of note for this clonotype: A much larger clone is a single base away; this may be a read error. The V and J genes are TRBV20-1 and TRBJ2-5; D perhaps matches TRBD2 (5 bases). The V and J ends lost 3 bases and 9 bases respectively, with 14 bases between them. The V gene's germline CDR1 is DFQATT and CDR2 SNEGSKA (reference sequence). The CDR3 length is 12 residues. The DNA of the CDR3 is TGCAGTGCTAGCGAACCGTTGGAGGCCCAGTACTTC. It codes for CSASEPLEAQYF.

V is TRBV28 and J is TRBJ2-7; 9 nucleotides match TRBD2. V lost 6 bases and J lost 6; bases outside the gene matches: 3. Germline V gene sequence: CDR1 MDHEN, CDR2 SYDVKM. This CDR3 region has 12 residues. The CDR3 DNA follows: TGTGCCAGCAGGGGACTAGCCGGCGAGCAGTACTTC. Translation: CASRGLAGEQYF.

The V and J genes are TRBV5-1 and TRBJ2-1, with TRBD2 matching over 14 bases. Germline CDR1 SGHRS, CDR2 YFSETQ. V lost 7 bases to trimming and J lost 5 bases; unmatched junction nucleotides: 8. The CDR3 covers 16 residues. The CDR3 reads CASLGLAGVGNNEQFF. For the CDR3, the DNA is TGCGCCAGCTTGGGACTAGCGGGAGTTGGGAACAATGAGCAGTTCTTC.

Notes on this clonotype: A single base separates this from a much larger clone, so it may be a read error. The chain has TRBV3-1 and TRBJ2-7; 10 nucleotides match TRBD1. CDR1 is LGHDT and CDR2 is YNNKEL in the germline V gene (reference sequence). This CDR3 has 15 amino acids. The CDR3 DNA reads as TGTACCAGCAGCCAAGATGGACAGGGGGCCTACGAGCAGTACTTC. This translates into CTSSQDGQGAYEQYF.

This clonotype was picked up many times. The CDR3 sequence is CASSLGLAEMGYEQYF. The CDR3 bases are TGCGCCAGCAGCTTGGGCCTAGCGGAGATGGGGTACGAGCAGTACTTC. V gene TRBV5-1 combines with J gene TRBJ2-7; TRBD2 matches 7 bases. CDR3 size: 16 residues. The J segment lost 4 bases and the V segment lost 0 bases, leaving 10 bases of the junction unmatched. Germline V gene lookup returns CDR1 SGHRS and CDR2 YFSETQ. The full variable domain, with the rest looked up from reference TRBV5-1 and TRBJ2-7, is KAGVTQTPRYLIKTRGQQVTLSCSPISGHRSVSWYQQTPGQGLQFLFEYFSETQRNKGNFPGRFSGRQFSNSRSEMNVSTLELGDSALYLCASSLGLAEMGYEQYFGPGTRLTVT.

This clonotype was seen repeatedly, ten times or more. The CDR3, as DNA: TGTGCCACCAGCAGAGATAGGGGACTAGCGGGAAACACAGATACGCAGTATTTT. Translated: CATSRDRGLAGNTDTQYF. The rearrangement uses TRBV15 and TRBJ2-3; 13 positions match TRBD2. J was trimmed by 2 bases and V by 0 bases; bases with no gene match: 5. The V gene's germline CDR1 is LNHNV and CDR2 YYDKDF (reference sequence). CDR3 length: 18 amino acids.

Ten or more counts support this clonotype. The rearrangement uses TRBV24-1 and TRBJ2-1; no clear D gene. The CDR3 is 13 amino acids. The V and J ends lost 4 bases and 6 bases respectively, with 9 bases between them. The germline V gene encodes CDR1 KGHDR and CDR2 SFDVKD. The CDR3 DNA follows: TGTGCCACCAGTGACTCCATAGGCAATGAGCAGTTCTTC. Translating it yields CATSDSIGNEQFF.

A word on this clonotype: A read error may be the cause here, since a much bigger clone is one base away. The chain recombines TRBV2 with TRBJ1-5, with D unclear. CDR3 length equals 13 residues. Germline CDR1 is SNHLY and CDR2 is FYNNEI. The V end was cut by 6 bases, the J end by 0 bases, with 6 bases between. The CDR3 DNA sequence: TGTGCCAGCAGAGAGGGTAGCAATCAGCCCCAGCATTTT. Its protein is CASREGSNQPQHF.

This clonotype was found a few times. The J gene is TRBJ2-5, the V gene TRBV14; the D gene is possibly TRBD2 (5 bases). The germline V gene has CDR1 SGHDN and CDR2 FVKESK. V gave up 3 bases and J gave up 5 bases, with 16 bases separating them. This CDR3 spans 15 amino acids. The CDR3 spells CASSQGSLGRETQYF. The CDR3 region has the DNA TGTGCCAGCAGCCAGGGGAGTTTGGGAAGGGAGACCCAGTACTTC.

The rearrangement joins TRBV18 to TRBJ2-3, with 7 bases that match TRBD2. The CDR3 covers 15 residues. The germline gives CDR1 KGHSH, CDR2 LQKENI. The V segment lost 10 bases and the J segment 0 bases; nucleotides outside the gene matches: 10. CDR3 DNA sequence: TGTGCCACCTCTTTCAGCGGGACTAGCACAGATACGCAGTATTTT. It encodes CATSFSGTSTDTQYF.

The chain combines TRBV5-1 with TRBJ1-1; D possibly corresponds to TRBD1 (5 bases). The CDR3 is 13 amino acids. Per germline, CDR1 SGHRS and CDR2 YFSETQ. The germline V and J ends were trimmed by 3 bases and 4 bases, with 10 bases remaining between them. In DNA, the CDR3 is TGCGCCAGCAGCTCAGCAGGGCCCACTGAAGCTTTCTTT. Translation gives CASSSAGPTEAFF.

This clonotype was counted a few times. This chain joins TRBV29-1 and TRBJ1-2, with 10 positions matching TRBD1. This CDR3 spans 17 amino acids. After removal of 0 bases from V and 5 bases from J, the junction contained 12 bases not matched to a gene. The germline CDR1 and CDR2 sequences are SQVTM and ANQGSEA. CDR3 residues: CSVEDGTGVLSDYGYTF. DNA of the CDR3: TGCAGCGTTGAAGACGGGACAGGGGTTCTTTCAGATTATGGCTACACCTTC.